This T cell receptor beta chain comes out of a study of regulatory T cells in long-lasting Graves disease. V lost 1 base, J lost 0 bases, and 10 bases lay in between. The V gene's germline CDR1 is MDHEN and CDR2 SYDVKM. The CDR3 runs to 16 residues. This clonotype was seen repeatedly, ten times or more. Documented time point: newly diagnosed GD, antithyroid drugs for less than 3 months. The authors made the TCR library using RNA they extracted from PBMCs. American Thyroid Association guidelines defined Graves' disease diagnosis. CDR3-region Arm-PCR and iRepertoire HTBI primers produced the TCR beta libraries. TCRdb re-analysed the multiplex PCR reads in MiXCR, keeping a single row per CDR3 protein. The sample lists roughly 320,000 distinct CDR3 sequences; approximately 15% were seen once. This sample also belongs to another study, concerning T cells in Graves' hyperthyroidism and ophthalmopathy. According to that study: The HTBI set primed first-round TCR CDR3 RT-PCR.

The rearrangement links TRBV28 to TRBJ1-5, with D perhaps TRBD1 (6 bases). The specimen was peripheral blood mononuclear cells (PBMCs), collected at new diagnosis, from a patient treated with antithyroid drugs. The receptor was isolated from a man aged 35 to 55 with Graves disease. CDR3 in amino acids: CASSLSTGHSNQPQHF. The CDR3 region has the DNA TGTGCCAGCAGTTTATCTACAGGGCATAGCAATCAGCCCCAGCATTTT. Combining the CDR3 with reference TRBV28 and TRBJ1-5 gives the whole variable domain DVKVTQSSRYLVKRTGEKVFLECVQDMDHENMFWYRQDPGLGLRLIYFSYDVKMKEKGDIPEGYSVSREKKERFSLILESASTNQTSMYLCASSLSTGHSNQPQHFGDGTRLSIL.